There are many counts of the clone carrying this TCR beta chain. This sample is drawn from a study of blood T cells in healthy people across ages. For the second PCR, which ran for 7 to 11 cycles, a sample-barcoded 5' primer and a J-beta primer mix were used. TCRdb reprocessed the 5' RACE reads with MiXCR, giving one entry per CDR3 protein. The sample contains 550,000 to 600,000 distinct CDR3 sequences, around 48% of which appear only once. The CDR3 sequence is 18 residues long. From germline, CDR1 is SQVTM and CDR2 ANQGSEA. V lost 4 bases to trimming and J lost 4 bases; unmatched junction nucleotides: 16.

The clonotype comes from an elderly man in good health. This sequence joins TRBV29-1 and TRBJ2-3; TRBD2 matches 11 bases. Sequencing was performed on blood. CDR3 protein: CSVVRVAGGTSFADTQYF. CDR3 bases: TGCAGCGTTGTAAGGGTAGCGGGGGGGACTTCTTTTGCAGATACGCAGTATTTT.